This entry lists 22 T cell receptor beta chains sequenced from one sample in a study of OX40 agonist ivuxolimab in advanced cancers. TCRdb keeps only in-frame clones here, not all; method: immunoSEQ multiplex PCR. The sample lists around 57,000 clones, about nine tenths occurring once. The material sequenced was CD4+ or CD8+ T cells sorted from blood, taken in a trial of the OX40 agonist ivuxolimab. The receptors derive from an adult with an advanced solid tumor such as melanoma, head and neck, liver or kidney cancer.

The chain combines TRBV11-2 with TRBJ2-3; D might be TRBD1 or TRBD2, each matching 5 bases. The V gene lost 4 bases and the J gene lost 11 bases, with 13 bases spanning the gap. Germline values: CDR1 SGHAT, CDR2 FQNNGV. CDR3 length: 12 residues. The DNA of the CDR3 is TGTGCCAGCAGCTATGGGGGATTTGGGCAGTATTTT. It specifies CASSYGGFGQYF.

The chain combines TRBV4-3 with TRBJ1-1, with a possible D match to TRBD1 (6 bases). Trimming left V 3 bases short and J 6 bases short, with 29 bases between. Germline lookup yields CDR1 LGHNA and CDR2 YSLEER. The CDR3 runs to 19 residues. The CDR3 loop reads CASSHATRGGLFWGSEAFF. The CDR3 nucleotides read TGCGCCAGCAGCCACGCCACCCGGGGGGGGCTCTTTTGGGGTTCTGAAGCTTTCTTT.

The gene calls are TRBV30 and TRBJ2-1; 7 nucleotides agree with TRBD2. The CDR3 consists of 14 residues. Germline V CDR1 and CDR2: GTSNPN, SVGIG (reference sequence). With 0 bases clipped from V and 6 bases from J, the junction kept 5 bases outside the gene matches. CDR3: CAWSVGSGVNEQFF. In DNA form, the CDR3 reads TGTGCCTGGAGTGTCGGGAGCGGGGTCAATGAGCAGTTCTTC.

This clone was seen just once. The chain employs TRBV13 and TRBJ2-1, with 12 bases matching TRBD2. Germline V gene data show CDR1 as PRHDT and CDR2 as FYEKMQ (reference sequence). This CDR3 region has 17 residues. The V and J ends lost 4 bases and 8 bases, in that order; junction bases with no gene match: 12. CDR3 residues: CASSSLLAGGGKDEQFF. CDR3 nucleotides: TGTGCCAGCAGCTCCTTACTAGCGGGGGGAGGAAAAGATGAGCAGTTCTTC.

CDR3 residues: CASSQEPHASVTNTGELFF. Written as DNA, the CDR3 is TGTGCCAGCAGCCAAGAACCACACGCTAGCGTAACGAACACCGGGGAGCTGTTTTTT. The chain carries TRBV4-2 and TRBJ2-2; D may be TRBD2 (6 bases). This CDR3 is built from 19 residues. CDR1 LGHNA and CDR2 YNFKEQ come from the germline V gene. V was shortened by 0 bases and J by 0 bases, with 17 bases between the two germline ends.

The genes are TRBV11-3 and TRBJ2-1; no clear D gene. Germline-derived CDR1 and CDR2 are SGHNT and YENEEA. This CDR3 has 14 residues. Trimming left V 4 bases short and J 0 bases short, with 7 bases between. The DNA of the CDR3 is TGTGCCAGCAGCTCTACTAACTCCTACAATGAGCAGTTCTTC. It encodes CASSSTNSYNEQFF.

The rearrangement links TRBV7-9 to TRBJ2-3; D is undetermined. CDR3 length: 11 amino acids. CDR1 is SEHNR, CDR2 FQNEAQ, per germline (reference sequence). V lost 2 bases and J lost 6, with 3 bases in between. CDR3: CASSLPDTQYF. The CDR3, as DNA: TGTGCCAGCAGCTTACCGGATACGCAGTATTTT.

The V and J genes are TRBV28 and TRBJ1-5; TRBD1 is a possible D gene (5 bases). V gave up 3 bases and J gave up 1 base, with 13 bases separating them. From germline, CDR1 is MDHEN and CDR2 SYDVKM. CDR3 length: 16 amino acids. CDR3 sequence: CASSFGIGGSNQPQHF. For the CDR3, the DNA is TGTGCCAGCAGTTTTGGTATCGGGGGAAGCAATCAGCCCCAGCATTTT.

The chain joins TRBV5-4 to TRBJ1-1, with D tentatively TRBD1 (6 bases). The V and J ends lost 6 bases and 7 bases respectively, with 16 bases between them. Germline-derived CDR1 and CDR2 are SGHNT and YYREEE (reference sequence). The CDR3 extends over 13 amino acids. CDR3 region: CASTEGGPREAFF. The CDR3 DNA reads TGTGCCAGCACCGAGGGGGGACCCCGTGAAGCTTTCTTT.

For the CDR3, the DNA is TGTGCCAGCAGCGAACGACTCGGGCTAGCGGGAGACCTCTACAATGAGCAGTTCTTC. Its protein product is CASSERLGLAGDLYNEQFF. The J gene is TRBJ2-1, the V gene TRBV11-3; the match to TRBD2 covers 10 bases. CDR1 and CDR2 (germline): SGHNT, YENEEA. The CDR3 covers 19 residues. V gave up 5 bases and J gave up 3 bases; unmatched junction bases: 16.

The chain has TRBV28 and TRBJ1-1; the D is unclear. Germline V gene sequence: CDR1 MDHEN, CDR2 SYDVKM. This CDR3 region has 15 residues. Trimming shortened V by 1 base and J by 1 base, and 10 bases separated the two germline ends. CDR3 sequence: CASSLLAGPNTEAFF. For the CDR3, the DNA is TGTGCCAGCAGTTTATTGGCAGGACCGAACACTGAAGCTTTCTTT.

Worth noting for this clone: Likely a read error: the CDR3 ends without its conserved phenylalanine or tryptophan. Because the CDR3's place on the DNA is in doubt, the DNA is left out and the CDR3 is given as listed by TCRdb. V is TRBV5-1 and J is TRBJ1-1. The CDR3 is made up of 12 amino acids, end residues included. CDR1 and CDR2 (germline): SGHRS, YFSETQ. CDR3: CASSLGAQGEPL.

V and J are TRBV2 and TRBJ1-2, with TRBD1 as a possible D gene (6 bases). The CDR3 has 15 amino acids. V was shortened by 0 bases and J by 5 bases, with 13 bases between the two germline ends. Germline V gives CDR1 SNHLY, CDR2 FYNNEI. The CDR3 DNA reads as TGTGCCAGCAGTGAAGCTACTCAGGGGCTGTATGGCTACACCTTC. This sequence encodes CASSEATQGLYGYTF.

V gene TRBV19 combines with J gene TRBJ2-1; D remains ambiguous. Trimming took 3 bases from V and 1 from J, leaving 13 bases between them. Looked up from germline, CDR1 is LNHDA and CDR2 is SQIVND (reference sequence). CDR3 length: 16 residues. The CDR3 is CASSMTGVSSYNEQFF. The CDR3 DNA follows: TGTGCCAGTAGTATGACCGGAGTGAGTTCCTACAATGAGCAGTTCTTC.

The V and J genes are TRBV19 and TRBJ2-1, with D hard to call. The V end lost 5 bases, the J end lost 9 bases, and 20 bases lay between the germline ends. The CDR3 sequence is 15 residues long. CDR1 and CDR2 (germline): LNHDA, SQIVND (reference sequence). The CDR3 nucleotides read TGTGCCAGTAGTTCGAGGAGAGGTCCGACCGGTGAGCAGTTCTTC. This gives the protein CASSSRRGPTGEQFF.

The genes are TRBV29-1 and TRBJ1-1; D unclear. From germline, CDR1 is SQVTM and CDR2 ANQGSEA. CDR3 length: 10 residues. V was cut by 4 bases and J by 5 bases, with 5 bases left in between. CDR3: CSVVSTEAFF. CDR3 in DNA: TGCAGCGTTGTGAGTACTGAAGCTTTCTTT.

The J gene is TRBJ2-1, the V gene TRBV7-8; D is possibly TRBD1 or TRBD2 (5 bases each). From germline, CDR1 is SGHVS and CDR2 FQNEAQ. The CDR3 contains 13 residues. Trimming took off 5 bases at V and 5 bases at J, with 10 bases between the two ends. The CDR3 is CASSRGPHNEQFF. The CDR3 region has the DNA TGTGCCAGCAGCAGGGGACCGCACAATGAGCAGTTCTTC.

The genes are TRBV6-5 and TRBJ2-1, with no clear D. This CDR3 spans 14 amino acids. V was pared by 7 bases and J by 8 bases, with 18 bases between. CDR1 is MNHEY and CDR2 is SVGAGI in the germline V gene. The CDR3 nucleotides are TGTGCCAGCAAGACGGGTGAGGCGGTTCATGAGCAGTTCTTC. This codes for CASKTGEAVHEQFF.

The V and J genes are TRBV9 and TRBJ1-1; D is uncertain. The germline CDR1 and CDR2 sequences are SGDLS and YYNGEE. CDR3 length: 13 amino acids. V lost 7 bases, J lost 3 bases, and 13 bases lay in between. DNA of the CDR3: TGTGCCAGCCGCGATGAGGGAGACACTGAAGCTTTCTTT. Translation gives CASRDEGDTEAFF.

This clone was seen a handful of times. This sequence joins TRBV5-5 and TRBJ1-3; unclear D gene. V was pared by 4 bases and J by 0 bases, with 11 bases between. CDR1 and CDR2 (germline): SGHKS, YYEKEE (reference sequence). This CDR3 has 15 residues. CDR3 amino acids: CASSPHPSSGNTIYF. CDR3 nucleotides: TGTGCCAGCAGCCCTCATCCGAGCTCTGGAAACACCATATATTTT.

The CDR3 here is CASSQGTGGVDTQYF. As DNA, the CDR3 is TGCGCCAGCAGCCAAGGGACAGGGGGCGTAGATACGCAGTATTTT. The chain has TRBV4-3 and TRBJ2-3; 11 bases are shared with TRBD1. CDR1 LGHNA and CDR2 YSLEER come from the germline V gene. The trim removed 1 base at V and 5 bases at J, leaving 2 bases unmatched. The CDR3 is 15 amino acids.

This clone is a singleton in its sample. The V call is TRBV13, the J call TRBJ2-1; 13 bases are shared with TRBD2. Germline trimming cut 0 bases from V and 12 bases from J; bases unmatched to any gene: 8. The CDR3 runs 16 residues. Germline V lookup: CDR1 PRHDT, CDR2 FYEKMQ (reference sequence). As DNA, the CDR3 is TGTGCCAGCAGCTTAGGAACTAGCGGGGGGGCGAGTGGGCAGTTCTTC. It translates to CASSLGTSGGASGQFF.